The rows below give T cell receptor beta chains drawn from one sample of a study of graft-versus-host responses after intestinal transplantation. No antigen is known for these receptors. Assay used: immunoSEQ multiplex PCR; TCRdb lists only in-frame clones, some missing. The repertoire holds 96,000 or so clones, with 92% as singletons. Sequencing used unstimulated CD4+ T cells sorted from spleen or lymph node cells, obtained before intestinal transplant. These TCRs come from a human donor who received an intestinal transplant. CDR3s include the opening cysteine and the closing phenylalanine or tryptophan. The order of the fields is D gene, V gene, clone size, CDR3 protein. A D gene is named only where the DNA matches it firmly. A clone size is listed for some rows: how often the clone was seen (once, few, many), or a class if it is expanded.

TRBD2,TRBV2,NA,CASKRGGGYEQYF
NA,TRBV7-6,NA,CAGSLGPNEKLFF
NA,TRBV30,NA,CAWSLRALYNEQFF
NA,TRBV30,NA,CAWSVGQTTTRNTEAFF
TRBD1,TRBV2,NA,CASSANPPRLRTGSGGYTF
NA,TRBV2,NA,CASSEARGEQFF
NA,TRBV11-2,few,CASSLLGGNSPLHF
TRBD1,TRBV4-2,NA,CASSQGGQAVSGANVLTF
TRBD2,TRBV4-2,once,CASSQAAAGTSTDTQYF
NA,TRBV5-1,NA,CASSLGAQTGTNEKLFF